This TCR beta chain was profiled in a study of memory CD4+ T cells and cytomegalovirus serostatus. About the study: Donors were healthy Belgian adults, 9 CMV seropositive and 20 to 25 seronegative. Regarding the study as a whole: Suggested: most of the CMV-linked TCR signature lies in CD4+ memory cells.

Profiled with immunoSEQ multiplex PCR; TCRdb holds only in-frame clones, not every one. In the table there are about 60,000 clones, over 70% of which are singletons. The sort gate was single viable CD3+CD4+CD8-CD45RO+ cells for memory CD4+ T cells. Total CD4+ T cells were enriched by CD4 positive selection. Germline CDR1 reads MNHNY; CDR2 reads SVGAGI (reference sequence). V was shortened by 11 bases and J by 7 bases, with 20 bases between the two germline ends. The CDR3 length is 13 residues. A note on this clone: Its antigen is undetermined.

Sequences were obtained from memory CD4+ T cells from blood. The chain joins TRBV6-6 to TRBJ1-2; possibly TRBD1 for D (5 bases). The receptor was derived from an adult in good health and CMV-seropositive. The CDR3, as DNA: TGTGCCCGCACTCGGGGCGCAGGCACTGGCTACACCTTC. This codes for CARTRGAGTGYTF.